Listed here are 18 T cell receptor beta chains from one sample, sequenced in a study of monozygotic twins with inflammatory bowel disease. TCRdb reprocessed the 5' RACE reads and keeps a single row for each CDR3 protein, giving no DNA. This repertoire includes approximately 150,000 distinct CDR3 sequences. Sequenced: blood. The receptors were sampled from a human donor with ulcerative colitis or Crohn's disease, or a healthy co-twin of an affected twin (not recorded which).

The chain couples TRBV18 to TRBJ1-1. The CDR3 extends over 13 amino acids. Germline loops: CDR1 KGHSH, CDR2 LQKENI. CDR3 protein: CASSPLGGTEAFF.

V is TRBV30 and J is TRBJ1-6; TCRdb's D gene call, TRBD1, goes unchecked for lack of DNA. CDR3 length: 12 residues. Germline V gene sequence: CDR1 GTSNPN, CDR2 SVGIG (reference sequence). CDR3: CAWSVTGGPDHF.

The J gene is TRBJ2-7, the V gene TRBV9. The CDR3 totals 16 residues. Germline V CDR1 and CDR2: SGDLS, YYNGEE. This CDR3 is CASSVDYRPLTHEQYF.

The V gene is TRBV4-3, the J gene TRBJ2-7; with no DNA, the TCRdb D assignment of TRBD2 cannot be verified. The germline CDR1 and CDR2 sequences are LGHNA and YSLEER. CDR3 length: 15 residues. Here the CDR3 reads CASSPGTAVLYEQYF.

The genes are TRBV7-9 and TRBJ2-3. The length of the CDR3 is 14 residues. In germline, CDR1 is SEHNR, CDR2 FQNEAQ (reference sequence). The CDR3 sequence: CASSLAGTTDTQYF.

The chain joins TRBV24-1 to TRBJ2-6; the D call of TRBD1 rests on TCRdb alone, since no DNA is present to check it. There are 15 residues in the CDR3. Germline values: CDR1 KGHDR, CDR2 SFDVKD. The CDR3 sequence: CATSRTGAGANVLTF.

The rearrangement uses TRBV20-1 and TRBJ2-5; TCRdb proposes TRBD2, but this gene call is untestable without DNA. Germline CDR1 reads DFQATT; CDR2 reads SNEGSKA (reference sequence). There are 15 residues in the CDR3. CDR3 sequence: CSARDGLAGEETQYF.

The gene calls are TRBV5-1 and TRBJ1-1; no DNA is available, so the TRBD1 call from TCRdb remains unchecked. The CDR3 has 17 amino acids. Germline CDR1 is SGHRS and CDR2 is YFSETQ. The CDR3 loop is CASSQPGVSPLDTEAFF.

This chain connects TRBV7-9 to TRBJ1-4. Germline CDR1 is SEHNR and CDR2 is FQNEAQ (reference sequence). This CDR3 is built from 15 residues. Here the CDR3 reads CASSVNRATNEKLFF.

V and J are TRBV27 and TRBJ1-2; TCRdb's D gene call, TRBD1, goes unchecked for lack of DNA. The length of the CDR3 is 15 residues. The germline V gene encodes CDR1 MNHEY and CDR2 SMNVEV (reference sequence). The CDR3 reads CASSFIGQANYGYTF.

This chain links TRBV9 with TRBJ2-5; with no DNA, the TCRdb D assignment of TRBD1 cannot be verified. Germline CDR1 is SGDLS and CDR2 is YYNGEE. The CDR3 is 14 amino acids. The CDR3 spells CASSPGQPQETQYF.

This sequence joins TRBV18 and TRBJ2-1; TCRdb picks TRBD1, but there is no DNA to check that call. Germline CDR1 and CDR2: KGHSH and LQKENI. This CDR3 comprises 17 residues. The CDR3 spells CASSPVHTGTGDNEQFF.

V gene TRBV29-1 combines with J gene TRBJ2-7; TCRdb's assignment of TRBD1 cannot be checked, as there is no DNA. Germline V gene lookup returns CDR1 SQVTM and CDR2 ANQGSEA. The CDR3 runs 12 residues. The CDR3 loop reads CSVRDRTYEQYF.

The gene calls are TRBV20-1 and TRBJ1-4; as DNA is missing, the TRBD1 call by TCRdb cannot be tested. The CDR3 runs to 18 residues. Per germline, CDR1 DFQATT and CDR2 SNEGSKA (reference sequence). CDR3 sequence: CSAFGTGRIKTDGEKLFF.

This chain uses TRBV20-1 with TRBJ2-1; TCRdb's D call of TRBD1 is untestable without DNA. CDR1 is DFQATT, CDR2 SNEGSKA, per germline (reference sequence). The CDR3 runs 16 residues. The chain's CDR3 is CSARVPQSRGGRGQFF.

This chain links TRBV12-3 or TRBV12-4 with TRBJ2-3; without DNA, the TCRdb call of TRBD1 cannot be checked. The CDR3 has 17 residues. CDR3 sequence reads: CASRNDRDSDFTDTQYF.

This chain connects TRBV5-1 to TRBJ1-2. In germline, CDR1 is SGHRS, CDR2 YFSETQ. This CDR3 has 13 residues. This CDR3 reads CASSLSSNYGYTF.

Here the CDR3 reads CATQPLAGYNEQFF. The gene calls are TRBV19 and TRBJ2-1; TCRdb reports TRBD2, a call that lacks DNA to check it against. The CDR3 is 14 amino acids. From germline, CDR1 is LNHDA and CDR2 SQIVND (reference sequence).